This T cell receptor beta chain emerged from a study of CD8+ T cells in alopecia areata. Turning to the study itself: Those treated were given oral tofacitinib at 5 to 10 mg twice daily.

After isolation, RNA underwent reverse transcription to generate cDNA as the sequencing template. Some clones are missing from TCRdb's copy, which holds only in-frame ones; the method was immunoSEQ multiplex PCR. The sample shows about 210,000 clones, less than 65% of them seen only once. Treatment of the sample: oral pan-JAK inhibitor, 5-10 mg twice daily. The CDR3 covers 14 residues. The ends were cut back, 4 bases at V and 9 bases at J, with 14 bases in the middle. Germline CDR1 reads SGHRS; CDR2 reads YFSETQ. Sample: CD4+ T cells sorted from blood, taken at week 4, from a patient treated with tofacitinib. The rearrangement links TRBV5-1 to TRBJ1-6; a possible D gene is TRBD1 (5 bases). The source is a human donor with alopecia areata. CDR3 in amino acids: CASSAGLQGSPLHF. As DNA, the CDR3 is TGCGCCAGCAGCGCGGGACTTCAAGGTTCACCCCTCCACTTT.